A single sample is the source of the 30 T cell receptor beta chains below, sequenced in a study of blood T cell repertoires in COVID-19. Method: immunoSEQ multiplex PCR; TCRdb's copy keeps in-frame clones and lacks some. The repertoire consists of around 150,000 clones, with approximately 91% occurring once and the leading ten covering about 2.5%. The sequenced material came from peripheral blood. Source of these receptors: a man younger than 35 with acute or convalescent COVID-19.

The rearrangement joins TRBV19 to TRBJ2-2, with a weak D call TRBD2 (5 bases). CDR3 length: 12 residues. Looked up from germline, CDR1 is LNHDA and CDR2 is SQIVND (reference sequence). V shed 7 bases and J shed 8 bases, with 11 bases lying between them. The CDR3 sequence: CASTNIAGELFF. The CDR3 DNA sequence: TGTGCCAGTACCAACATAGCGGGGGAGCTGTTTTTT.

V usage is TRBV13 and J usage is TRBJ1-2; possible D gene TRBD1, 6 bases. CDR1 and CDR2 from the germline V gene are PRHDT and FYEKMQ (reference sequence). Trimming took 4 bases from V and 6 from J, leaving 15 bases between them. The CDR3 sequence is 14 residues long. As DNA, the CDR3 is TGTGCCAGCAGCTCGGCCAGGGGATGGGATGGCTACACCTTC. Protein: CASSSARGWDGYTF.

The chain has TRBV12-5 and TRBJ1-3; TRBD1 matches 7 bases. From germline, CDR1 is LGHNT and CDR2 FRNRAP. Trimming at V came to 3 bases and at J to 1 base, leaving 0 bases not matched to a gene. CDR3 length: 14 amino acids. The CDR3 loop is CASGLQGSGNTIYF. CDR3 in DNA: TGTGCTAGTGGTTTACAGGGGTCTGGAAACACCATATATTTT.

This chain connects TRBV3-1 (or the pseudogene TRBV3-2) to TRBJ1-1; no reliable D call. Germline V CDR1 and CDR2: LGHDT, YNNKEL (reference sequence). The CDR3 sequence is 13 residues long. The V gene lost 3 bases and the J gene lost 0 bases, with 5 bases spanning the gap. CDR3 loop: CASSHDLNTEAFF. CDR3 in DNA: TGTGCCAGCAGCCACGACTTGAACACTGAAGCTTTCTTT.

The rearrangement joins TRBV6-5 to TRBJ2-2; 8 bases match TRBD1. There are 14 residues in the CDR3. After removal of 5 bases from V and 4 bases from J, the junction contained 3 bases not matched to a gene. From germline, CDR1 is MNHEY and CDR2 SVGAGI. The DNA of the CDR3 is TGTGCCAGCAGTCAGGACAGGGTCACCGGGGAGCTGTTTTTT. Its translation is CASSQDRVTGELFF.

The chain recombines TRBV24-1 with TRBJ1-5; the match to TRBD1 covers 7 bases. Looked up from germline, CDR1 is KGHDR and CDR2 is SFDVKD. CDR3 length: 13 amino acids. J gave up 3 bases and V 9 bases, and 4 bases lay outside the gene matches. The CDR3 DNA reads TGTGCCACCTCGACAGGGCTCAATCAGCCCCAGCATTTT. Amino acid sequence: CATSTGLNQPQHF.

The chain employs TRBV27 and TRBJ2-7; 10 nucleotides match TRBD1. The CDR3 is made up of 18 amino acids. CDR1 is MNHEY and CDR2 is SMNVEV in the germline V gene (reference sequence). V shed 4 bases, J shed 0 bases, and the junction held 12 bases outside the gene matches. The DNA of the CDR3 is TGTGCCAGCAGTTCGAATCGACGACAGGGGGCTACCTCCTACGAGCAGTACTTC. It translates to CASSSNRRQGATSYEQYF.

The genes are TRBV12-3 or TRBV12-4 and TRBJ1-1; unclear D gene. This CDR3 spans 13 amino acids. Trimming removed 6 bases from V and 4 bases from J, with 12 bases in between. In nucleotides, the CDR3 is TGTGCCAGCAGCCCGCGGAGGGTCACTGAAGCTTTCTTT. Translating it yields CASSPRRVTEAFF.

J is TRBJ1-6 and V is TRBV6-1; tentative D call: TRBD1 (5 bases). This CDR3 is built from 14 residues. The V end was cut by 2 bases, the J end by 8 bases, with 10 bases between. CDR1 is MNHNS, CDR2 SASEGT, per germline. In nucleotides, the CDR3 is TGTGCCAGCAGTGAATACAGGTCTGATTCACCCCTCCACTTT. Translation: CASSEYRSDSPLHF.

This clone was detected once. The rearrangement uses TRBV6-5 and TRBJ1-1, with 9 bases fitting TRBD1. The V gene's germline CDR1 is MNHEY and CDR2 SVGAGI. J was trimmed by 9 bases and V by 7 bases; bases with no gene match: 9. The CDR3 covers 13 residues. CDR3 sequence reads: CASTSYGTGKAFF. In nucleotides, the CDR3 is TGTGCCAGCACCTCCTATGGGACAGGGAAAGCTTTCTTT.

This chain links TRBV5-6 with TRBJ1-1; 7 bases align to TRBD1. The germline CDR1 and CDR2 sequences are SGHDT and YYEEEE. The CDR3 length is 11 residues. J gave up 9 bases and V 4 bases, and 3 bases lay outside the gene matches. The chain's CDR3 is CASSLGQQAFF. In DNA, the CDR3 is TGTGCCAGCAGCCTGGGACAGCAAGCTTTCTTT.

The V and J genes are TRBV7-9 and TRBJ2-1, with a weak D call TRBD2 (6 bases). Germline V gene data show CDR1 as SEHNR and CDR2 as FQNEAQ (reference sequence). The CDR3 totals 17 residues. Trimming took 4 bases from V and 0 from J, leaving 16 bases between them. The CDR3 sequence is CASSSGNWGDSYNEQFF. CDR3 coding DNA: TGTGCCAGCAGCTCCGGTAATTGGGGGGACTCCTACAATGAGCAGTTCTTC.

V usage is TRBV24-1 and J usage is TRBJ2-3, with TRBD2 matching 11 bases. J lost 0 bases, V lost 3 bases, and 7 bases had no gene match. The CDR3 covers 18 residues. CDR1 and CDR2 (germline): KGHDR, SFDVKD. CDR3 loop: CATSDRTRTSGSTDTQYF. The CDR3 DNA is TGTGCCACCAGTGATAGGACTAGGACTAGCGGGAGCACAGATACGCAGTATTTT.

CDR3 nucleotides: TGTGCCAGCAGTGAAGTGGGGAGTTTAAGTGAGCAGTTCTTC. This gives the protein CASSEVGSLSEQFF. The chain employs TRBV2 and TRBJ2-1, with D possibly matching TRBD2 (5 bases). The length of the CDR3 is 14 residues. V was pared by 1 base and J by 9 bases, with 13 bases between. CDR1 and CDR2 from the germline V gene are SNHLY and FYNNEI. The full variable domain, in which reference TRBV2 and TRBJ2-1 provide the parts outside the CDR3, is EPEVTQTPSHQVTQMGQEVILRCVPISNHLYFYWYRQILGQKVEFLVSFYNNEISEKSEIFDDQFSVERPDGSNFTLKIRSTKLEDSAMYFCASSEVGSLSEQFFGPGTRLTVL.

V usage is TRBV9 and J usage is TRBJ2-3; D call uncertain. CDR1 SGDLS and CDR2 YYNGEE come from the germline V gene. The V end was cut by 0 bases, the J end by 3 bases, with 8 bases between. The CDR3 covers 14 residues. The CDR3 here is CASSVGVATDTQYF. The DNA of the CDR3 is TGTGCCAGCAGCGTAGGTGTAGCAACAGATACGCAGTATTTT.

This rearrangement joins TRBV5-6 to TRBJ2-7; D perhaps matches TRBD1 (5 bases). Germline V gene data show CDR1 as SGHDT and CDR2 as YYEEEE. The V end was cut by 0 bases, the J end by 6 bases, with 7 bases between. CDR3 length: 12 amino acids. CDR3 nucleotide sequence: TGTGCCAGCAGCTTGGAGGGGCGCGAGCAGTACTTC. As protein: CASSLEGREQYF.

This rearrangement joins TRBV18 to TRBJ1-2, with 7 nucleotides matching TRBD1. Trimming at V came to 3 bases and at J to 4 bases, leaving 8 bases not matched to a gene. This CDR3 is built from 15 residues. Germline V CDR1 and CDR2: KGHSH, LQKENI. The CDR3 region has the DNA TGTGCCAGCTCACCCCTAGACAGGGAAGTCTATGGCTACACCTTC. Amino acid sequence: CASSPLDREVYGYTF.

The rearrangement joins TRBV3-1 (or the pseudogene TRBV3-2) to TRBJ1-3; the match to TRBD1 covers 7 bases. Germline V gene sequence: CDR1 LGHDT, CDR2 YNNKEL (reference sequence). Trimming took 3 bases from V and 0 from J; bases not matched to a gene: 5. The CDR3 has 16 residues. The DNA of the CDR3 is TGTGCCAGCAGCCATGAACAGGGGTACTCTGGAAACACCATATATTTT. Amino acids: CASSHEQGYSGNTIYF.

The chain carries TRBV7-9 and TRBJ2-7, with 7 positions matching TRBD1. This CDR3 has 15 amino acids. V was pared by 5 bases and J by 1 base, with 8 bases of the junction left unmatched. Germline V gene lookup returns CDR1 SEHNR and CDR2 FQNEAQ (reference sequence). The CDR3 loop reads CASSPPWGQSYEQYF. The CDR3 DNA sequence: TGTGCCAGCAGCCCCCCGTGGGGACAGTCCTACGAGCAGTACTTC.

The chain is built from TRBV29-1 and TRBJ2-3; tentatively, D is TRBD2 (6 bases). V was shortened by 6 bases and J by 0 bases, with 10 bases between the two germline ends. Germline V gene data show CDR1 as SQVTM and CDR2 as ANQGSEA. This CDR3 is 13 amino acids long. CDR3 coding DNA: TGCAGCGTGGGGGGATCTAGCACAGATACGCAGTATTTT. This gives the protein CSVGGSSTDTQYF.

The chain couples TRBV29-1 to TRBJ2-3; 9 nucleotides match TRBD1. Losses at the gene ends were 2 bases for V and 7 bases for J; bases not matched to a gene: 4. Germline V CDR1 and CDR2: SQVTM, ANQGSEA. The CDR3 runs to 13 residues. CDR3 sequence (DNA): TGCAGCGTTGAACGACAGGGGGTAAATACGCAGTATTTT. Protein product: CSVERQGVNTQYF.

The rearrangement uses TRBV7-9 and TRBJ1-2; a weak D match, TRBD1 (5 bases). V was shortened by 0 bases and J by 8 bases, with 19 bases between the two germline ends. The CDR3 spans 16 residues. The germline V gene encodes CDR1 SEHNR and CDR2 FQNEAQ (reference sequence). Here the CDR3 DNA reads TGTGCCAGCAGCTTAGCAGCGGGAGCTCGGGGCGGAGGCTACACCTTC. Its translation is CASSLAAGARGGGYTF. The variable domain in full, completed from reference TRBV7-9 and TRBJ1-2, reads DTGVSQNPRHKITKRGQNVTFRCDPISEHNRLYWYRQTLGQGPEFLTYFQNEAQLEKSRLLSDRFSAERPKGSFSTLEIQRTEQGDSAMYLCASSLAAGARGGGYTFGSGTRLTVV.

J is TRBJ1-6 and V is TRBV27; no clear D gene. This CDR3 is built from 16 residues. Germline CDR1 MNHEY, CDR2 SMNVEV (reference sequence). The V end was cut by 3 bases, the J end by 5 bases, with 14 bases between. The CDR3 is CASSFIWAEHNSPLHF. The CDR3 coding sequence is TGTGCCAGCAGTTTTATTTGGGCAGAGCATAATTCACCCCTCCACTTT.

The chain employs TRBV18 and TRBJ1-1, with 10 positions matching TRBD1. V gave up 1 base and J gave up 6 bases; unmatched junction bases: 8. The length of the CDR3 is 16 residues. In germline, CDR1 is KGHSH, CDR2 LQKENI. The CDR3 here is CASSPQSFGQGAEAFF. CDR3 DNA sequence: TGTGCCAGCTCACCACAGTCATTTGGACAGGGGGCTGAAGCTTTCTTT.

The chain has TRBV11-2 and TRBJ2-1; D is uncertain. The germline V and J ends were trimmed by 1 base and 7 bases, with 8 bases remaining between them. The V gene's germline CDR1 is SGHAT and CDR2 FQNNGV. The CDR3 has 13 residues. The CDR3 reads CASSLGLQNEQFF. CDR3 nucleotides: TGTGCCAGCAGCTTAGGTCTCCAGAATGAGCAGTTCTTC.

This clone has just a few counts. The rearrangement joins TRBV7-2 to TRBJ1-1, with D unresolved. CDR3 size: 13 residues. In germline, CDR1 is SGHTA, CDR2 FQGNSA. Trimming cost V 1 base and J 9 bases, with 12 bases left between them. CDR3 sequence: CASSLDPVLQAFF. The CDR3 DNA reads TGTGCCAGCAGCTTAGATCCGGTACTCCAAGCTTTCTTT. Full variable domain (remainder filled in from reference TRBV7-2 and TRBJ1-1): GAGVSQSPSNKVTEKGKDVELRCDPISGHTALYWYRQSLGQGLEFLIYFQGNSAPDKSGLPSDRFSAERTGGSVSTLTIQRTQQEDSAVYLCASSLDPVLQAFFGQGTRLTVV.

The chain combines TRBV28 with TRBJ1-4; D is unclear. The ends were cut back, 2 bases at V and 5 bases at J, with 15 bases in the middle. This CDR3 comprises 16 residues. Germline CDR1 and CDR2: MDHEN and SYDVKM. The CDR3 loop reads CASSLGSLGKNEKLFF. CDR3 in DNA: TGTGCCAGCAGTTTAGGGTCCTTGGGCAAGAATGAAAAACTGTTTTTT. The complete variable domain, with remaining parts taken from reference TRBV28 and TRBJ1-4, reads DVKVTQSSRYLVKRTGEKVFLECVQDMDHENMFWYRQDPGLGLRLIYFSYDVKMKEKGDIPEGYSVSREKKERFSLILESASTNQTSMYLCASSLGSLGKNEKLFFGSGTQLSVL.

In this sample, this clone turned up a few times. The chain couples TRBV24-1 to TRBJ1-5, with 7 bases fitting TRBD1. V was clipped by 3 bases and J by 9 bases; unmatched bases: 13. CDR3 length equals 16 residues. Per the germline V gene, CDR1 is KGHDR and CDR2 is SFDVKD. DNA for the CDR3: TGTGCCACCAGTGATGACCGACAGGGTGGCTTTGGGCCCCAGCATTTT. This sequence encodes CATSDDRQGGFGPQHF.

The CDR3 sequence is CASSPPGGRETQYF. As DNA, the CDR3 is TGTGCCAGCAGTCCACCCGGGGGGCGTGAGACCCAGTACTTC. The chain employs TRBV6-5 and TRBJ2-5; possible D gene TRBD2, 7 bases. Germline values: CDR1 MNHEY, CDR2 SVGAGI. V was trimmed by 5 bases and J by 5 bases, leaving 15 bases between them. The CDR3 loop spans 14 amino acids.

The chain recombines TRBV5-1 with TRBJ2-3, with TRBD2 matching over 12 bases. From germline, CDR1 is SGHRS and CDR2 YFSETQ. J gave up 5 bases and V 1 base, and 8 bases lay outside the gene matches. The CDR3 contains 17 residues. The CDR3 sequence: CASSLTASGGGQDTQYF. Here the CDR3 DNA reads TGCGCCAGCAGCTTGACAGCTAGCGGGGGGGGTCAAGATACGCAGTATTTT.